Below, 16 T cell receptor beta chains from the same sample are listed, as sequenced in a study of regulatory T cells in long-lasting Graves disease. Indicated time point: newly diagnosed GD, antithyroid drugs for less than 3 months. RNA from PBMCs was the source of the TCR library. Through Arm-PCR of CDR3 regions and iRepertoire HTBI primers, TCR beta libraries were built. TCRdb analysed the multiplex PCR reads with MiXCR anew, one entry per CDR3 protein. The sample holds 350,000 to 450,000 distinct CDR3 sequences; roughly a sixth are singletons and the top ten take just under 30%. The same specimen was also included in a second study, on T cells in Graves' hyperthyroidism and ophthalmopathy.

The starting material was peripheral blood mononuclear cells (PBMCs), obtained at new diagnosis, from a patient treated with antithyroid drugs. The receptors were sampled from a man aged 35 to 55 with Graves disease.

This clonotype was seen at least ten times. The chain links TRBV19 to TRBJ2-1; 7 nucleotides match TRBD1. Losses at the gene ends were 6 bases for V and 3 bases for J; bases not matched to a gene: 5. Germline CDR1 LNHDA, CDR2 SQIVND (reference sequence). This CDR3 contains 14 residues. CDR3 in amino acids: CASRRQGVYNEQFF. The CDR3 coding sequence is TGTGCCAGTAGGAGACAGGGTGTCTACAATGAGCAGTTCTTC.

This clonotype was detected ten times or more. This chain links TRBV20-1 with TRBJ2-3; the D gene is possibly TRBD2 (5 bases). V was cut by 6 bases and J by 4 bases, with 17 bases left in between. The germline gives CDR1 DFQATT, CDR2 SNEGSKA (reference sequence). The CDR3 loop spans 14 amino acids. The CDR3 coding sequence is TGCAGTGCCCACAAACGGGGTGGGGCAGATACGCAGTATTTT. Translated, it gives CSAHKRGGADTQYF.

Ten or more counts support this clonotype. The gene calls are TRBV6-2 or TRBV6-3 and TRBJ2-1; the match to TRBD2 covers 7 bases. Trimming at V came to 2 bases and at J to 4 bases, leaving 11 bases not matched to a gene. The germline CDR1 and CDR2 sequences are MNHEY and SVGEGT. The CDR3 sequence is 17 residues long. CDR3 bases: TGTGCCAGCAGTTACCGGCAGCGGGGTAATCCGTACAATGAGCAGTTCTTC. Translated: CASSYRQRGNPYNEQFF.

The chain combines TRBV25-1 with TRBJ2-5; 9 nucleotides agree with TRBD1. Germline V CDR1 and CDR2: MGHDK, SYGVNS. The CDR3 covers 15 residues. V lost 5 bases, J lost 4 bases, and 8 bases stayed unmatched. The CDR3 here is CASSPRQGVVETQYF. The CDR3, as DNA: TGTGCCAGCAGTCCTCGACAGGGGGTGGTAGAGACCCAGTACTTC.

The chain couples TRBV28 to TRBJ1-2, with D uncertain. The CDR3 extends over 11 amino acids. CDR1 and CDR2 from the germline V gene are MDHEN and SYDVKM. V was shortened by 6 bases and J by 5 bases, with 7 bases between the two germline ends. In DNA form, the CDR3 reads TGTGCCAGCAGGACATCTTATGGCTACACCTTC. This translates into CASRTSYGYTF.

The chain combines TRBV11-1 with TRBJ2-2; 8 positions agree with TRBD1. This CDR3 region has 16 residues. The junction had 5 bases not matched to a gene; V was cut back by 5 bases and J by 0 bases. Germline V gene sequence: CDR1 SGHAT, CDR2 FQDESV (reference sequence). The chain's CDR3 is CASSRSTGANTGELFF. CDR3 nucleotide sequence: TGTGCCAGCAGCCGTTCGACAGGGGCGAACACCGGGGAGCTGTTTTTT.

This sequence joins TRBV24-1 and TRBJ1-2, with a possible D match to TRBD1 (5 bases). Trimming took off 7 bases at V and 0 bases at J, with 8 bases between the two ends. This CDR3 has 13 amino acids. CDR1 KGHDR and CDR2 SFDVKD come from the germline V gene. The CDR3: CATSETANYGYTF. The CDR3 DNA reads as TGTGCCACCAGCGAGACAGCTAACTATGGCTACACCTTC.

This clonotype was observed a few times. This chain connects TRBV29-1 to TRBJ2-5; 7 bases are a match to TRBD1. There are 12 residues in the CDR3. CDR1 is SQVTM and CDR2 is ANQGSEA in the germline V gene. The V and J ends lost 6 bases and 3 bases, in that order; junction bases with no gene match: 4. In DNA, the CDR3 is TGCAGCGTACCCGGGACAGAAGAGACCCAGTACTTC. Translating gives CSVPGTEETQYF.

This clonotype was observed many times. The chain combines TRBV10-3 with TRBJ1-5; no firm D call. Germline lookup yields CDR1 ENHRY and CDR2 SYGVKD. V was cut by 0 bases and J by 3 bases, with 9 bases left in between. The CDR3 runs to 15 residues. CDR3 sequence (DNA): TGTGCCATCAGTGAGTCCGAACAGCTCAATCAGCCCCAGCATTTT. It is translated as CAISESEQLNQPQHF.

This clonotype has a count of ten or more. The chain is built from TRBV2 and TRBJ1-6, with D possibly being TRBD1 (5 bases). V lost 2 bases and J 6 bases, leaving 11 bases between the germline ends. This CDR3 comprises 15 residues. Germline V gene sequence: CDR1 SNHLY, CDR2 FYNNEI. The CDR3 loop reads CASSENGASNSPLHF. The CDR3 nucleotides read TGTGCCAGCAGTGAAAATGGGGCTTCTAATTCACCCCTCCACTTT.

A remark on this clonotype: An end of the junction differs from the germline gene, which may be a read error. V and J are TRBV7-6 and TRBJ1-2, with unresolved D. The CDR3 covers 15 residues. Germline CDR1 reads SGHVS; CDR2 reads FNYEAQ. CDR3 sequence: CASSLGLGRNYSYTF. The DNA for the CDR3 is TGTGCCAGCAGCTTAGGTTTGGGTCGGAACTATAGCTACACCTTC.

This clonotype appeared many times. The gene calls are TRBV27 and TRBJ1-6; 10 nucleotides line up with TRBD1. V gave up 8 bases and J gave up 9 bases; unmatched junction bases: 16. The CDR3 totals 17 residues. The germline V gene has CDR1 MNHEY and CDR2 SMNVEV (reference sequence). As DNA, the CDR3 is TGTGCCAGCCCCAAGGGGCCCCCGGGACAGGGGTTTTCACCCCTCCACTTT. Amino acid sequence: CASPKGPPGQGFSPLHF.

This clonotype has ten or more counts. The chain couples TRBV11-2 to TRBJ2-7, with 13 bases that match TRBD2. J was trimmed by 4 bases and V by 6 bases; bases with no gene match: 15. The CDR3 is 18 residues long. Germline lookup yields CDR1 SGHAT and CDR2 FQNNGV. CDR3 sequence (DNA): TGTGCCAGCAGACCAGGGAGACTAGCGGGGGGTCCGCGGTACGAGCAGTACTTC. Its translation: CASRPGRLAGGPRYEQYF. Filled out from reference TRBV11-2 and TRBJ2-7, the complete variable domain reads EAGVAQSPRYKIIEKRQSVAFWCNPISGHATLYWYQQILGQGPKLLIQFQNNGVVDDSQLPKDRFSAERLKGVDSTLKIQPAKLEDSAVYLCASRPGRLAGGPRYEQYFGPGTRLTVT.

The rearrangement joins TRBV20-1 to TRBJ2-7; no firm D call. Germline V CDR1 and CDR2: DFQATT, SNEGSKA (reference sequence). V lost 3 bases and J lost 2, with 11 bases in between. The CDR3 consists of 13 residues. The CDR3 region has the DNA TGCAGTGCTAGGTCGACAAGACCCTACGAGCAGTACTTC. It yields the protein CSARSTRPYEQYF.

This chain links TRBV5-1 with TRBJ2-2; 12 bases agree with TRBD2. CDR1 is SGHRS and CDR2 is YFSETQ in the germline V gene. The CDR3 consists of 18 residues. J was trimmed by 0 bases and V by 0 bases; bases with no gene match: 3. DNA for the CDR3: TGCGCCAGCAGCTTGGCGCTAGCGGGGGGGCCGAACACCGGGGAGCTGTTTTTT. Its protein product is CASSLALAGGPNTGELFF.

This clonotype was counted a few times. A much larger clonotype is one base distant, so this may be a read error. V gene TRBV18 combines with J gene TRBJ2-1; D is unresolved. This CDR3 region has 15 residues. Per the germline V gene, CDR1 is KGHSH and CDR2 is LQKENI. Here the CDR3 DNA reads TGTGCCAGCTCACCACAGGCAGGCTCCTACAATGAGCAGTCCTTC. Encoded protein: CASSPQAGSYNEQSF.